Following are 17 T cell receptor beta chains from one sample sequenced in a study of shared clonotypes between healthy human individuals. Libraries were prepared by immunoSEQ multiplex PCR; TCRdb keeps only in-frame clonotypes and omits some of them. The repertoire includes 2 million to 2.5 million clones, 85% to 95% of them detected once, and about 0.36% sits in the top ten. Sequencing was done on a sample of naive CD4+ T cells from PBMCs. Stated subset: CD45RA+ positively selected. These TCRs come from a man aged 18 to 35 in good health. Some clones in this sample may be carry-over from other donors' samples.

The chain links TRBV5-8 to TRBJ2-6; 7 bases are a match to TRBD1. The J segment lost 2 bases and the V segment lost 4 bases, leaving 3 bases of the junction unmatched. Looked up from germline, CDR1 is SGHTS and CDR2 is YDEGEE. This CDR3 region has 15 residues. As DNA, the CDR3 is TGTGCCAGCAGCCTACAGGGGACTGGGGCCAACGTCCTGACTTTC. Amino acid sequence: CASSLQGTGANVLTF.

Note on this clone: The same CDR3 also results from other DNA sequences found in this sample. V gene TRBV5-1 combines with J gene TRBJ2-2, with D possibly TRBD1 on 5 matching bases. From germline, CDR1 is SGHRS and CDR2 YFSETQ. V was pared by 0 bases and J by 3 bases, with 9 bases between. The CDR3 runs to 15 residues. CDR3 protein: CASSLGLGDTGELFF. The CDR3 DNA reads as TGCGCCAGCAGCTTGGGTCTAGGGGACACCGGGGAGCTGTTTTTT.

V gene TRBV27 combines with J gene TRBJ2-1; the match to TRBD2 covers 11 bases. The CDR3 runs 14 residues. In germline, CDR1 is MNHEY, CDR2 SMNVEV (reference sequence). After removal of 9 bases from V and 5 bases from J, the junction contained 6 bases not matched to a gene. CDR3: CASSRLAGHNEQFF. CDR3 nucleotide sequence: TGTGCCAGTTCAAGACTAGCGGGACACAATGAGCAGTTCTTC.

The chain recombines TRBV27 with TRBJ2-3; possibly TRBD1 for D (6 bases). This CDR3 region has 15 residues. V lost 5 bases to trimming and J lost 1 base, with 13 bases between them. Germline CDR1 is MNHEY and CDR2 is SMNVEV (reference sequence). In nucleotides, the CDR3 is TGTGCCAGCAGTCTCCTGGACAGACGCACAGATACGCAGTATTTT. This sequence encodes CASSLLDRRTDTQYF.

The rearrangement joins TRBV28 to TRBJ1-2; no clear D gene. Germline CDR1 reads MDHEN; CDR2 reads SYDVKM. V was pared by 6 bases and J by 8 bases, with 10 bases between. This CDR3 is built from 11 residues. CDR3 residues: CASRPKAGYTF. The CDR3, as DNA: TGTGCCAGCAGACCCAAAGCGGGCTACACCTTC.

About this clone itself: The sample contains more than one DNA sequence encoding this CDR3. The chain carries TRBV27 and TRBJ2-1; 12 nucleotides match TRBD2. Losses at the gene ends were 5 bases for V and 4 bases for J; bases not matched to a gene: 3. The length of the CDR3 is 15 residues. From germline, CDR1 is MNHEY and CDR2 SMNVEV (reference sequence). The CDR3 bases are TGTGCCAGCAGTCCCCTAGCGGGAGGGTACAATGAGCAGTTCTTC. It specifies CASSPLAGGYNEQFF.

This chain uses TRBV5-6 with TRBJ2-4; possibly TRBD1 for D (5 bases). Germline CDR1 and CDR2: SGHDT and YYEEEE. Trimming took 2 bases from V and 6 from J, leaving 12 bases between them. The CDR3 sequence is 14 residues long. The CDR3 nucleotides are TGTGCCAGCAGCTTCGACAGAGTTTCAAACATTCAGTACTTC. The encoded protein is CASSFDRVSNIQYF.

The chain combines TRBV15 with TRBJ2-1; no reliable D call. This CDR3 is built from 12 residues. V was pared by 5 bases and J by 5 bases, with 7 bases between. In germline, CDR1 is LNHNV, CDR2 YYDKDF (reference sequence). The CDR3 nucleotides are TGTGCCACCAGCCTAATGAACAATGAGCAGTTCTTC. As protein: CATSLMNNEQFF.

The genes are TRBV7-2 and TRBJ2-7; TRBD2 matches 12 bases. V shed 5 bases and J 6 bases; nucleotides not matched to a gene: 5. The CDR3 has 14 amino acids. Germline assignment: CDR1 SGHTA and CDR2 FQGNSA. For the CDR3, the DNA is TGTGCCAGCAGCCCGACTAGCGGGAGACCCGAGCAGTACTTC. Protein: CASSPTSGRPEQYF.

The chain employs TRBV7-2 and TRBJ2-4; D possibly corresponds to TRBD1 (5 bases). The V gene lost 5 bases and the J gene lost 2 bases, with 10 bases spanning the gap. Germline V lookup: CDR1 SGHTA, CDR2 FQGNSA. This CDR3 contains 14 residues. As DNA, the CDR3 is TGTGCCAGCAGCGCACAGGTGACCAAAAACATTCAGTACTTC. As protein: CASSAQVTKNIQYF.

This rearrangement joins TRBV28 to TRBJ1-5, with D possibly TRBD1 on 6 matching bases. V gave up 7 bases and J gave up 2 bases, with 18 bases separating them. This CDR3 is 16 amino acids long. Germline V gene data show CDR1 as MDHEN and CDR2 as SYDVKM. The CDR3 protein is CASTPGGPRGNQPQHF. CDR3 coding DNA: TGTGCCAGCACCCCCGGGGGGCCTCGGGGCAATCAGCCCCAGCATTTT. The whole variable domain, filled in from reference TRBV28 and TRBJ1-5, reads DVKVTQSSRYLVKRTGEKVFLECVQDMDHENMFWYRQDPGLGLRLIYFSYDVKMKEKGDIPEGYSVSREKKERFSLILESASTNQTSMYLCASTPGGPRGNQPQHFGDGTRLSIL.

The chain employs TRBV5-1 and TRBJ2-5; 12 bases map to TRBD1. The CDR3 is 16 amino acids. V dropped 3 bases and J dropped 5; count of bases not matched to a gene: 8. Germline V gene data show CDR1 as SGHRS and CDR2 as YFSETQ. CDR3 nucleotide sequence: TGCGCCAGCAGCTCCGGGACAGGGGGCTCGTCGGAGACCCAGTACTTC. It encodes CASSSGTGGSSETQYF.

The count of this clone is one. V is TRBV12-5 and J is TRBJ2-3, with D possibly being TRBD2 (6 bases). The CDR3 is 13 residues long. V lost 7 bases and J lost 1, with 9 bases in between. The germline CDR1 and CDR2 sequences are LGHNT and FRNRAP. CDR3 nucleotide sequence: TGTGCTAGTGTGGGACTTGGCACAGATACGCAGTATTTT. This sequence encodes CASVGLGTDTQYF.

On this clone itself: The sample has other DNA sequences that encode this CDR3 too. This chain's CDR3 is CASGGTGRNQPQHF. DNA for the CDR3: TGTGCCAGTGGGGGGACAGGACGCAATCAGCCCCAGCATTTT. The chain links TRBV2 to TRBJ1-5; 8 bases agree with TRBD1. The CDR3 is made up of 14 amino acids. The V segment lost 9 bases and the J segment 2 bases; nucleotides outside the gene matches: 6. Per germline, CDR1 SNHLY and CDR2 FYNNEI.

This rearrangement joins TRBV7-3 to TRBJ2-3; the D is unclear. The germline gives CDR1 SGHTA, CDR2 FQGTGA. CDR3 length: 12 amino acids. V was shortened by 5 bases and J by 6 bases, with 9 bases between the two germline ends. CDR3 DNA: TGTGCCAGCAGCGCAATCGGGGATACGCAGTATTTT. Amino acid sequence: CASSAIGDTQYF.

V is TRBV9 and J is TRBJ1-5; 7 bases match TRBD1. The ends lost 3 bases at V and 7 bases at J; junction bases unmatched: 13. Germline V CDR1 and CDR2: SGDLS, YYNGEE. This CDR3 region has 16 residues. CDR3 loop: CASSAGTGVGNQPQHF. The CDR3 nucleotides read TGTGCCAGCAGCGCCGGAACAGGGGTTGGGAACCAGCCCCAGCATTTT.

The chain couples TRBV7-8 to TRBJ1-1; D call uncertain. This CDR3 comprises 13 residues. V lost 8 bases and J lost 1, with 11 bases in between. Germline V gene sequence: CDR1 SGHVS, CDR2 FQNEAQ. The CDR3 DNA is TGTGCCAGCGGACTCGCTGAGAACACTGAAGCTTTCTTT. Translation gives CASGLAENTEAFF.